This entry concerns a single TCR beta chain. The sample originates from a study of PD-1 blockade in mismatch repair-deficient tumors. The repertoire was sequenced with immunoSEQ multiplex PCR; TCRdb's copy has only in-frame clones and lacks some. The table includes 120,000 or so clones, about 88% detected once. Germline CDR1 ENHRY, CDR2 SYGVKD. The CDR3 loop spans 13 amino acids. Trimming shortened V by 3 bases and J by 3 bases, and 8 bases separated the two germline ends. The starting material was peripheral blood, obtained 44 weeks after starting pembrolizumab. The TCR comes from an adult with mismatch repair-deficient cancer. The chain recombines TRBV10-3 with TRBJ2-5; no clear D. CDR3 region: CAISDGLKETQYF. CDR3 coding DNA: TGTGCCATCAGTGATGGTTTGAAAGAGACCCAGTACTTC.